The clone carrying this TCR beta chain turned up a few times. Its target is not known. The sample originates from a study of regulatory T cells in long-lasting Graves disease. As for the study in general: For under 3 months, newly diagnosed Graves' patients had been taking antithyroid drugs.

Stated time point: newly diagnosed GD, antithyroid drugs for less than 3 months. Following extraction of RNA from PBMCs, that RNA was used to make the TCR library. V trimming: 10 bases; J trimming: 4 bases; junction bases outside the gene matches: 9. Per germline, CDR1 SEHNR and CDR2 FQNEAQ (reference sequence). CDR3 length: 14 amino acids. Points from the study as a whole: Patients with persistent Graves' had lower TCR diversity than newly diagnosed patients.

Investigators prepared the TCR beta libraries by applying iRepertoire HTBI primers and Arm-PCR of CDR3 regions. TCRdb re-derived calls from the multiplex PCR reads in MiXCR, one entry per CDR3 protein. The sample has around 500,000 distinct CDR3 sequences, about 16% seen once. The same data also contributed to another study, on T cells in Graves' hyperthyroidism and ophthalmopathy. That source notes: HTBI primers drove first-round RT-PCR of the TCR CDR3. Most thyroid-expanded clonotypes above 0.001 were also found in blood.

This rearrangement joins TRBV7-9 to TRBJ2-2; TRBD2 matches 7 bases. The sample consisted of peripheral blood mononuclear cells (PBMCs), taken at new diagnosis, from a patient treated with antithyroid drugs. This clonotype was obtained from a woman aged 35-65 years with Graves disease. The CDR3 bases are TGTGCCACCTCACTTACGGGGGGCACCGGGGAGCTGTTTTTT. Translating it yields CATSLTGGTGELFF. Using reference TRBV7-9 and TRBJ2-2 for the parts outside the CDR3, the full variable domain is DTGVSQNPRHKITKRGQNVTFRCDPISEHNRLYWYRQTLGQGPEFLTYFQNEAQLEKSRLLSDRFSAERPKGSFSTLEIQRTEQGDSAMYLCATSLTGGTGELFFGEGSRLTVL.